Sequencing of this T cell receptor (beta chain) was carried out in a study of T cells in Graves' hyperthyroidism and ophthalmopathy. Trimming removed 8 bases at V and 5 bases at J, with 15 bases between. CDR1 and CDR2 (germline): SNHLY, FYNNEI. The CDR3 covers 13 residues. RNA transcripts yielded amplified TCR beta CDR3 regions. TCR CDR3 underwent first-round RT-PCR with the HTBI primer set. One entry per CDR3 protein results from TCRdb running MiXCR on the multiplex PCR reads. The sample includes roughly 700,000 distinct CDR3 sequences, 17% of them seen just once. Clinical symptoms, serum thyroxine and TRAb, thyroid ultrasound and orbital computed tomography together formed the diagnostic basis. Study observations and caveats: It was a median approximately 6 months before onset that the model predicted ophthalmopathy. Blood held most thyroid clonotypes expanded above 0.001 frequency.

Many counts were recorded for this clonotype. Its target is unknown. The sequenced sample consisted of blood. The V call is TRBV2, the J call TRBJ1-1; D remains unclear. The clonotype comes from a man between 50 and 59 years old with Graves' hyperthyroidism. The CDR3 DNA reads TGTGCCAGCGCTCGGGCCGTGGGGACTGAAGCTTTCTTT. The encoded protein is CASARAVGTEAFF.